This TCR beta chain was obtained from a study of T cells after yellow fever vaccination. Study outcomes and limitations: Overall, a small share of clonotypes was seen in both CD4 and CD8 compartments.

TCRdb called the 5' RACE reads again in MiXCR, with one record for every CDR3 protein. This table has tens of thousands of distinct CDR3 sequences, roughly 7.5% appearing once. V was trimmed by 5 bases and J by 2 bases, leaving 10 bases between them. The CDR3 is 13 residues long. Many counts were recorded for this clonotype. The antigen remains unidentified. Sequenced here: CD8+ T cells sorted from PBMCs, sampled roughly 14 days after the first yellow fever vaccination. This clonotype was sampled from a man aged 18-30 years who received the YFV17D yellow fever vaccine. The V and J genes are TRBV12-3 or TRBV12-4 and TRBJ2-7; D unresolved. For the CDR3, the DNA is TGTGCCAGCAGTCTTTCCCCCACCTACGAGCAGTACTTC. Protein: CASSLSPTYEQYF.